The 19 T cell receptor beta chains below come from one sample, sequenced in a study of blood T cell repertoires in COVID-19. Sequenced by immunoSEQ multiplex PCR; TCRdb stores in-frame clones only, minus some. The data hold about 55,000 clones, with over 75% observed a single time. The sequenced material came from peripheral blood. Source of these receptors: a man in his sixties or seventies with acute or convalescent COVID-19.

V and J are TRBV5-1 and TRBJ2-2, with D possibly TRBD1 on 5 matching bases. Germline V gene data show CDR1 as SGHRS and CDR2 as YFSETQ. V lost 4 bases and J lost 6, with 16 bases in between. The length of the CDR3 is 15 residues. CDR3: CASSLSATGAGELFF. The CDR3 DNA reads TGCGCCAGCAGCCTCTCGGCCACAGGCGCCGGGGAGCTGTTTTTT.

The V call is TRBV5-6, the J call TRBJ1-4; 9 nucleotides line up with TRBD1. V lost 4 bases and J lost 5; bases outside the gene matches: 9. The CDR3 runs 16 residues. CDR1 and CDR2 from the germline V gene are SGHDT and YYEEEE. The DNA of the CDR3 is TGTGCCAGCAGCAAAGGACAGGGGCCACGGAATGAAAAACTGTTTTTT. This translates into CASSKGQGPRNEKLFF.

The chain recombines TRBV7-8 with TRBJ1-5, with 9 bases identical to TRBD1. The trim removed 1 base at V and 3 bases at J, leaving 4 bases unmatched. CDR1 SGHVS and CDR2 FQNEAQ come from the germline V gene. The CDR3 extends over 16 amino acids. The DNA of the CDR3 is TGTGCCAGCAGCTTAGATTGGGACAGGGACAATCAGCCCCAGCATTTT. Translation: CASSLDWDRDNQPQHF.

This CDR3 is CATSDRGSGANVLTF. CDR3 nucleotide sequence: TGTGCCACCAGTGATCGCGGGTCTGGGGCCAACGTCCTGACTTTC. V gene TRBV24-1 combines with J gene TRBJ2-6; D is perhaps TRBD2 (5 bases). The length of the CDR3 is 15 residues. Looked up from germline, CDR1 is KGHDR and CDR2 is SFDVKD. The ends were cut back, 3 bases at V and 1 base at J, with 6 bases in the middle.

This chain uses TRBV6-2 or TRBV6-3 with TRBJ2-3, with D perhaps matching TRBD1 (6 bases). CDR3 length equals 18 residues. Germline CDR1 is MNHEY and CDR2 is SVGEGT. The V end was cut by 3 bases, the J end by 0 bases, with 19 bases between. The CDR3 spells CASSYSIRGDPSTDTQYF. CDR3 bases: TGTGCCAGCAGTTATTCAATCAGGGGCGACCCTAGCACAGATACGCAGTATTTT.

This clone has only a few counts. The chain couples TRBV11-2 to TRBJ2-4, with D possibly matching TRBD1 (6 bases). CDR3 length: 15 amino acids. V was clipped by 8 bases and J by 7 bases, with 21 bases between them. From germline, CDR1 is SGHAT and CDR2 FQNNGV. In DNA form, the CDR3 reads TGTGCCAGCGCATGGGGGCGGTTATACGGGAACATTCAGTACTTC. Translation gives CASAWGRLYGNIQYF.

The V and J genes are TRBV12-3 or TRBV12-4 and TRBJ2-1; 9 nucleotides match TRBD1. V trimming: 10 bases; J trimming: 10 bases; junction bases outside the gene matches: 8. This CDR3 is 12 amino acids long. The CDR3 nucleotides read TGTGCCACGGGGGACAGGGTCTTAGAGCAGTTCTTC. Translation gives CATGDRVLEQFF.

V and J are TRBV6-5 and TRBJ2-3; D possibly corresponds to TRBD2 (5 bases). Trimming cost V 6 bases and J 0 bases, with 10 bases left between them. Germline V gene data show CDR1 as MNHEY and CDR2 as SVGAGI. The CDR3 is 14 amino acids. The CDR3 DNA sequence: TGTGCCAGCAGGATACTAGGGAGCACAGATACGCAGTATTTT. This encodes CASRILGSTDTQYF.

This clone came up once. The chain couples TRBV28 to TRBJ1-2; D call uncertain. V was shortened by 3 bases and J by 0 bases, with 11 bases between the two germline ends. This CDR3 is 15 amino acids long. Germline loops: CDR1 MDHEN, CDR2 SYDVKM. Here the CDR3 DNA reads TGTGCCAGCAGTTTGAAGATTACGGCTAACTATGGCTACACCTTC. Its protein product is CASSLKITANYGYTF.

CDR3 nucleotides: TGTGCCAGCAGCTCGCCGACACCCGAAGCTTTCTTT. Its protein is CASSSPTPEAFF. The chain combines TRBV7-2 with TRBJ1-1; D is unclear. The length of the CDR3 is 12 residues. V was pared by 4 bases and J by 8 bases, with 11 bases between. Per germline, CDR1 SGHTA and CDR2 FQGNSA.

The chain uses TRBV5-6 and TRBJ1-5, with 8 bases lining up with TRBD1. The CDR3 totals 15 residues. With 3 bases clipped from V and 5 bases from J, the junction kept 7 bases outside the gene matches. CDR1 SGHDT and CDR2 YYEEEE come from the germline V gene. In nucleotides, the CDR3 is TGTGCCAGCAGCTCTGACCCGGGACAGGATCAGCCCCAGCATTTT. It is translated as CASSSDPGQDQPQHF.

This clone was seen a single time. The chain recombines TRBV7-8 with TRBJ2-7; 9 bases fit TRBD1. In germline, CDR1 is SGHVS, CDR2 FQNEAQ. CDR3 length: 18 residues. The V segment lost 1 base and the J segment 9 bases; nucleotides outside the gene matches: 19. The DNA for the CDR3 is TGTGCCAGCAGCTTAGTAGGAGGGGGTTTTGGGACAGGGTCTGCGCAGTACGTC. It is translated as CASSLVGGGFGTGSAQYV.

The CDR3 nucleotides are TGTGCCAGCAGCTCCCATCCCGCGAGTGGGGGCAATGAAAAACTGTTTTTT. Its translation is CASSSHPASGGNEKLFF. The V and J genes are TRBV11-2 and TRBJ1-4, with TRBD1 as a possible D gene (6 bases). The V end lost 4 bases, the J end lost 5 bases, and 20 bases lay between the germline ends. This CDR3 has 17 residues. Looked up from germline, CDR1 is SGHAT and CDR2 is FQNNGV.

This clone has just one count. The rearrangement links TRBV19 to TRBJ2-2; 8 positions match TRBD2. CDR1 and CDR2 from the germline V gene are LNHDA and SQIVND (reference sequence). V lost 7 bases and J lost 2; bases outside the gene matches: 9. This CDR3 region has 16 residues. The CDR3 sequence: CASTPRLAPNTGELFF. The CDR3 nucleotides are TGTGCCAGTACCCCAAGACTAGCGCCAAACACCGGGGAGCTGTTTTTT.

The chain uses TRBV24-1 and TRBJ2-2, with 11 bases that match TRBD1. The CDR3 runs 15 residues. Germline V gene sequence: CDR1 KGHDR, CDR2 SFDVKD. The V gene end was trimmed by 8 bases and the J gene end by 4 bases; junction bases not matched to a gene: 5. For the CDR3, the DNA is TGTGCCACCAATGCGGGACAGGGGGGCACCGGGGAGCTGTTTTTT. Residues: CATNAGQGGTGELFF.

V is TRBV9 and J is TRBJ2-7, with no clear D. Deletions cut 0 bases from V and 2 bases from J, with 6 bases between. Germline V lookup: CDR1 SGDLS, CDR2 YYNGEE. The CDR3 extends over 13 amino acids. Written as DNA, the CDR3 is TGTGCCAGCAGCGTAGGGAGCACCTACGAGCAGTACTTC. Residues: CASSVGSTYEQYF.

The rearrangement links TRBV6-1 to TRBJ1-5, with D possibly TRBD1 on 5 matching bases. The CDR3 is 16 residues long. Trimming removed 4 bases from V and 2 bases from J, with 15 bases in between. Germline V CDR1 and CDR2: MNHNS, SASEGT. The CDR3 bases are TGTGCCAGCAGTGCCCCGACAGTTCTTGGCAATCAGCCCCAGCATTTT. Encoded protein: CASSAPTVLGNQPQHF.

This clone was counted a few times. V is TRBV3-1 (or the pseudogene TRBV3-2) and J is TRBJ2-3; TRBD2 matches 12 bases. The CDR3 extends over 15 amino acids. CDR1 is LGHDT and CDR2 is YNNKEL in the germline V gene (reference sequence). V lost 2 bases to trimming and J lost 8 bases; unmatched junction nucleotides: 5. The CDR3 DNA sequence: TGTGCCAGCAGCCAACTACTAGCGGGGGGAGGTACGCAGTATTTT. This encodes CASSQLLAGGGTQYF.

The chain links TRBV28 to TRBJ1-5; a weak D match, TRBD1 (5 bases). The CDR3 is 15 amino acids. CDR1 is MDHEN and CDR2 is SYDVKM in the germline V gene. V shed 2 bases and J shed 0 bases, with 8 bases lying between them. CDR3 bases: TGTGCCAGCAGTTTAAGGGGAAATAGCAATCAGCCCCAGCATTTT. Translating gives CASSLRGNSNQPQHF.